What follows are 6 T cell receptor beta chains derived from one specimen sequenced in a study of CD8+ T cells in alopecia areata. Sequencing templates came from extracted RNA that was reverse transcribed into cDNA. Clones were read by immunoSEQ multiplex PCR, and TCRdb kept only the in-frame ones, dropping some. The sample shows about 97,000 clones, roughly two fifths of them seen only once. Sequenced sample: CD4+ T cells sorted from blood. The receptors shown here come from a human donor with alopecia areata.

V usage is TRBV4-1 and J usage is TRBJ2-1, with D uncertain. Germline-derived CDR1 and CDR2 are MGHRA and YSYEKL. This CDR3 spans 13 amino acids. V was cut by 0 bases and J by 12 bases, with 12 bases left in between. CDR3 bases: TGCGCCAGCAGCCAAGATCGGACGATCAGGCAGTTCTTC. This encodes CASSQDRTIRQFF.

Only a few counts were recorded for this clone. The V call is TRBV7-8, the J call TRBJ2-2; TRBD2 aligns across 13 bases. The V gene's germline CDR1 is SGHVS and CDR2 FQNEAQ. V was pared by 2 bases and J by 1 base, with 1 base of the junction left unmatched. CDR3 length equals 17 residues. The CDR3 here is CASSLRTSGGNTGELFF. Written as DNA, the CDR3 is TGTGCCAGCAGCTTAAGGACTAGCGGGGGGAACACCGGGGAGCTGTTTTTT.

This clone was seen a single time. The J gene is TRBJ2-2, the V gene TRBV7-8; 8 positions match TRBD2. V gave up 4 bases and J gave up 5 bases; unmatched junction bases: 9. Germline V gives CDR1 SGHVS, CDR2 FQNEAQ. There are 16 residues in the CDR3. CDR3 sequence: CASSWGAGGLTGELFF. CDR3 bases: TGTGCCAGCAGCTGGGGCGCGGGAGGCCTAACCGGGGAGCTGTTTTTT. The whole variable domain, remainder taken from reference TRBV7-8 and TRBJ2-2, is GAGVSQSPRYKVAKRGQDVALRCDPISGHVSLFWYQQALGQGPEFLTYFQNEAQLDKSGLPSDRFFAERPEGSVSTLKIQRTQQEDSAVYLCASSWGAGGLTGELFFGEGSRLTVL.

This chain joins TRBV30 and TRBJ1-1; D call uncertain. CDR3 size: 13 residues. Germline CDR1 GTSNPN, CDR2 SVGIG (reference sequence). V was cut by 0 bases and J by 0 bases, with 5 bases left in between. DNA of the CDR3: TGTGCCTGGAGTGTGGGGATGAACACTGAAGCTTTCTTT. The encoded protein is CAWSVGMNTEAFF.

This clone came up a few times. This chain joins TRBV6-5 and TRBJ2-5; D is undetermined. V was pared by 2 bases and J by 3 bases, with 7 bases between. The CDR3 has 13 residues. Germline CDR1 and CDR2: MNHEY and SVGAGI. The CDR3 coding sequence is TGTGCCAGCAGTTACCTTTGGGAAGAGACCCAGTACTTC. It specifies CASSYLWEETQYF.

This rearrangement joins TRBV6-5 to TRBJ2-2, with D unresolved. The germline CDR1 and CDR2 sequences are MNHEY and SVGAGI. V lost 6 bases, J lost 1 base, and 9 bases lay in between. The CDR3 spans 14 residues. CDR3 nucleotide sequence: TGTGCCAGCAGGAAGACTGGGAACACCGGGGAGCTGTTTTTT. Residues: CASRKTGNTGELFF.